Listed below are T cell receptor beta chains from one sample, sequenced in a study of shared clonotypes between healthy human individuals. Measured with immunoSEQ multiplex PCR; TCRdb has only the in-frame clones, and not every one. The sample has around 2,000,000 clones; 85% to 95% are singletons. The sequencing input was naive CD4+ T cells sorted from blood. The receptors here all came from a man younger than 35 in good health. The CDR3 runs from the conserved cysteine through the conserved F or W. A D gene is named only where the DNA matches it firmly. The size of a clone is reported for some rows only, either as once, few or many, or as a class for expanded clones.

abundance	v_gene	d_gene	j_gene	CDR3aa	CDR3nt
few	TRBV5-1	NA	TRBJ2-7	CASSLAGTGYEQYF	TGCGCCAGCAGCTTGGCGGGAACGGGCTACGAGCAGTACTTC
once	TRBV5-1	NA	TRBJ2-7	CASSLGGLGPSYEQYF	TGCGCCAGCAGCTTGGGGGGGCTGGGGCCCTCCTACGAGCAGTACTTC
NA	TRBV15	TRBD1	TRBJ2-7	CATSRVTGATYEQYF	TGTGCCACCAGCAGGGTGACAGGGGCGACCTACGAGCAGTACTTC
NA	TRBV19	NA	TRBJ2-7	CASSIGGGGAYEQYF	TGTGCCAGTAGTATAGGGGGAGGGGGCGCGTACGAGCAGTACTTC
NA	TRBV5-1	NA	TRBJ2-7	CASSLVAGQPRYEQYF	TGCGCCAGCAGCTTGGTCGCAGGGCAGCCTCGCTACGAGCAGTACTTC
NA	TRBV6-5	NA	TRBJ2-7	CASSSQDRTYEQYF	TGTGCCAGCAGTTCCCAGGACAGAACCTACGAGCAGTACTTC
NA	TRBV18	NA	TRBJ2-7	CASSPPGSYEQYF	TGTGCCAGCTCACCCCCAGGGAGCTACGAGCAGTACTTC
NA	TRBV2	NA	TRBJ2-5	CASSETTGSQETQYF	TGTGCCAGCAGTGAAACCACAGGGAGTCAAGAGACCCAGTACTTC
NA	TRBV2	NA	TRBJ2-7	CASSPLGWPGDSYEQYF	TGTGCCAGCAGTCCCCTTGGTTGGCCAGGGGACTCCTACGAGCAGTACTTC
NA	TRBV29-1	TRBD1	TRBJ2-2	CSVDRGLDTGELFF	TGCAGCGTGGACAGGGGGCTTGACACCGGGGAGCTGTTTTTT
NA	TRBV9	NA	TRBJ1-1	CASSVATEMNTEAFF	TGTGCCAGCAGCGTAGCTACAGAAATGAACACTGAAGCTTTCTTT
NA	TRBV7-9	NA	TRBJ2-3	CASSLARPSTDTQYF	TGTGCCAGCAGCTTAGCCCGACCCAGCACAGATACGCAGTATTTT
NA	TRBV6-1	TRBD1	TRBJ1-4	CASSEAWDRVYEKLFF	TGTGCCAGCAGTGAAGCGTGGGACAGGGTTTATGAAAAACTGTTTTTT
NA	TRBV28	TRBD1	TRBJ1-2	CASSPQGGFGGYTF	TGTGCCAGCAGCCCTCAAGGGGGCTTCGGTGGCTACACCTTC
NA	TRBV5-1	NA	TRBJ2-3	CASSSRLDPSTDTQYF	TGCGCCAGCAGCTCCCGACTGGACCCTAGCACAGATACGCAGTATTTT
NA	TRBV11-2	TRBD1	TRBJ1-1	CASSLDVGRGRSTEAFF	TGTGCCAGCAGCTTAGATGTGGGCAGGGGGCGATCAACTGAAGCTTTCTTT
NA	TRBV7-7	TRBD2	TRBJ2-5	CASSLVAGGLGETQYF	TGTGCTAGCAGCTTGGTAGCGGGAGGGCTTGGGGAAACCCAGTACTTC
NA	TRBV28	NA	TRBJ1-6	CASSLLNNSPLHF	TGTGCCAGCAGTTTATTAAATAATTCACCCCTCCACTTT
NA	TRBV10-3	NA	TRBJ2-1	CAISEVGNEQFF	TGTGCCATCAGTGAGGTGGGGAATGAGCAGTTCTTC
NA	TRBV5-1	NA	TRBJ1-4	CASSLEGTGNEKLFF	TGCGCCAGCAGCTTGGAGGGGACGGGGAATGAAAAACTGTTTTTT
NA	TRBV11-2	TRBD1	TRBJ2-1	CASSPDRVGPYNEQFF	TGTGCCAGCAGCCCCGACAGGGTAGGGCCCTACAATGAGCAGTTCTTC
NA	TRBV30	TRBD1	TRBJ1-2	CAWSPTGLYYGYTF	TGTGCCTGGAGTCCGACAGGGCTTTACTATGGCTACACCTTC
NA	TRBV30	NA	TRBJ2-7	CAWGGTLPSEQYF	TGTGCCTGGGGGGGGACACTCCCCTCCGAGCAGTACTTC
NA	TRBV6-5	TRBD1	TRBJ2-7	CASRYRDRGNEQYF	TGTGCCAGCAGATACCGGGACAGGGGTAACGAGCAGTACTTC
NA	TRBV18	NA	TRBJ1-4	CASSPALVRNEKLFF	TGTGCCAGCTCACCTGCGCTAGTCCGCAATGAAAAACTGTTTTTT
NA	TRBV9	TRBD1	TRBJ1-2	CASSVEGGQNYGYTF	TGTGCCAGCAGCGTAGAAGGGGGACAGAACTATGGCTACACCTTC
once	TRBV15	TRBD1	TRBJ1-1	CATSRGGQRLNTEAFF	TGTGCCACCAGCAGAGGGGGACAGCGCTTGAACACTGAAGCTTTCTTT
NA	TRBV11-2	NA	TRBJ2-2	CASSSRTVTGELFF	TGTGCCAGCAGCTCACGGACAGTTACCGGGGAGCTGTTTTTT
NA	TRBV6-1	NA	TRBJ1-2	CASRPTGGYTF	TGTGCCAGCAGGCCCACGGGGGGCTACACCTTC
NA	TRBV6-5	NA	TRBJ2-2	CASSRPGKGGELFF	TGTGCCAGCAGTCGCCCAGGGAAGGGCGGGGAGCTGTTTTTT
NA	TRBV5-1	TRBD1	TRBJ1-6	CASSTSGTGGNSPLHF	TGCGCCAGCAGCACTTCCGGGACAGGGGGTAATTCACCCCTCCACTTT
NA	TRBV6-6	TRBD1	TRBJ2-1	CASRGATGHHEQFF	TGTGCCAGCAGGGGGGCGACAGGGCACCATGAGCAGTTCTTC
NA	TRBV12-2	NA	TRBJ1-6	CASRLKTGYNSPLHF	TGTGCAAGTCGCTTAAAGACAGGCTATAATTCACCCCTCCACTTT
NA	TRBV6-1	NA	TRBJ1-2	CASSVSMGITNYGYTF	TGTGCCAGCAGTGTGTCGATGGGGATAACTAACTATGGCTACACCTTC
NA	TRBV28	NA	TRBJ1-4	CASRRPDATNEKLFF	TGTGCCAGCAGACGACCAGACGCAACTAATGAAAAACTGTTTTTT
NA	TRBV7-9	NA	TRBJ1-4	CASSPLSGRRDEKLFF	TGTGCCAGCAGCCCACTATCAGGGAGGAGAGATGAAAAACTGTTTTTT
NA	TRBV9	NA	TRBJ1-3	CASSPLGSSGNTIYF	TGTGCCAGCAGCCCCCTAGGGAGCTCTGGAAACACCATATATTTT
NA	TRBV6-1	NA	TRBJ2-4	CASSESPKNIQYF	TGTGCCAGCAGTGAATCTCCCAAAAACATTCAGTACTTC
NA	TRBV10-3	TRBD1	TRBJ1-3	CAISDTGERNTIYF	TGTGCCATCAGTGATACAGGGGAGAGAAACACCATATATTTT